This entry lists 22 T cell receptor beta chains sequenced from one sample in a study of response to subunit inactivated influenza vaccine listed by TCRdb under 2018. Receptor amplification or capture employed RT-PCR. Instrument used: Illumina HiSeq 2500. Using fastp at Q25 and MiXCR, TCRdb reprocessed the public reads and kept productive beta chains. Rows are combined by CDR3 protein, so each entry shows the most common genes and DNA. The sample profile shows 500,000 to 550,000 distinct CDR3 sequences; 7.6% of them were found once. Together, the top ten hold approximately 12% of the sample. Material: PBMCs from blood, obtained less than 30 months after vaccination. These receptors all stem from a man aged 45 to 75 who received an inactivated influenza vaccine. Donor details come from another sample of the same person, matched by shared clones.

Only a few counts were recorded for this clonotype. J is TRBJ2-5 and V is TRBV20-1; 9 bases agree with TRBD2. This CDR3 is 15 amino acids long. Germline CDR1 and CDR2: DFQATT and SNEGSKA (reference sequence). Germline trimming cut 5 bases from V and 0 bases from J; bases unmatched to any gene: 7. As DNA, the CDR3 is TGCAGTGCTGGGGGACTAGCCCACAACCAAGAGACCCAGTACTTC. This sequence encodes CSAGGLAHNQETQYF.

This clonotype was counted a few times. The V gene is TRBV4-3, the J gene TRBJ2-7; 7 positions match TRBD2. V was clipped by 1 base and J by 5 bases; unmatched bases: 8. Germline V CDR1 and CDR2: LGHNA, YSLEER. This CDR3 comprises 15 residues. DNA of the CDR3: TGCGCCAGCAGCCAAGCCTGGGGGAGGGGCCACGAGCAGTACTTC. This sequence encodes CASSQAWGRGHEQYF.

The table lists this clonotype with a few counts. The CDR3 spells CAISESDSVNDSPLHF. The CDR3 nucleotides read TGTGCCATCAGTGAGTCAGACAGCGTAAATGATTCACCCCTCCACTTT. This chain uses TRBV10-3 with TRBJ1-6, with a tentative D call TRBD1 (5 bases). Trimming stripped 0 bases from V and 8 bases from J, with 14 bases between. Germline V gene data show CDR1 as ENHRY and CDR2 as SYGVKD. This CDR3 spans 16 amino acids.

This clonotype turned up a few times. This chain connects TRBV6-6 to TRBJ2-1, with 13 nucleotides matching TRBD2. Unmatched junction bases numbered 5, after V lost 10 bases and J lost 8 bases. Germline CDR1 MNHNY, CDR2 SVGAGI (reference sequence). This CDR3 region has 13 residues. The DNA for the CDR3 is TGTGCCATCCGGACTAGCGGGAGTGATGAGCAGTTCTTC. Amino acid sequence: CAIRTSGSDEQFF.

In its sample, this clonotype ranks as medium-sized. V gene TRBV6-5 combines with J gene TRBJ2-1; 7 bases align to TRBD1. The germline gives CDR1 MNHEY, CDR2 SVGAGI. The CDR3 totals 15 residues. Losses at the gene ends were 5 bases for V and 5 bases for J; bases not matched to a gene: 9. CDR3 residues: CASSTPGTAHNEQFF. Here the CDR3 DNA reads TGTGCCAGCAGTACTCCCGGGACAGCCCACAATGAGCAGTTCTTC.

This clonotype has more than one count but fewer than ten. In nucleotides, the CDR3 is TGCAGTGCTAGAGATATGGGTTTCTCCTACGAGCAGTACTTC. Translation gives CSARDMGFSYEQYF. V and J are TRBV20-1 and TRBJ2-7; no clear D gene. In germline, CDR1 is DFQATT, CDR2 SNEGSKA (reference sequence). The CDR3 runs 14 residues. Trimming pared 0 bases from V and 0 bases from J, leaving 9 bases between.

This clonotype has at least ten counts. The rearrangement links TRBV7-9 to TRBJ2-1; 8 nucleotides match TRBD2. Trimming removed 1 base from V and 7 bases from J; junction bases left unmatched: 3. Germline values: CDR1 SEHNR, CDR2 FQNEAQ (reference sequence). The CDR3 totals 14 residues. The CDR3 nucleotides read TGTGCCAGCAGCTTAGATTTAGCGGGAAATGAGCAGTTCTTC. Translation: CASSLDLAGNEQFF.

A remark on this clonotype: A read error may produce the germline difference seen at one junction end. V is TRBV5-6 and J is TRBJ2-3; no clear D. The CDR3 covers 15 residues. Germline V lookup: CDR1 SGHDT, CDR2 YYEEEE. The DNA of the CDR3 is TGTGCCAGCGGCTTGCGACTCCTCAGCACAGATACGCAGTATTTT. Its translation is CASGLRLLSTDTQYF.

The chain is built from TRBV7-2 and TRBJ2-1; tentative D call: TRBD1 (6 bases). CDR3 length equals 15 residues. V lost 5 bases and J 1 base, leaving 12 bases between the germline ends. Germline V lookup: CDR1 SGHTA, CDR2 FQGNSA. The CDR3 region has the DNA TGTGCCAGCAGCGGGGGACACATATCCTACAATGAGCAGTTCTTC. It is translated as CASSGGHISYNEQFF.

The CDR3 reads CAWSVGEGSYEQYF. CDR3 DNA: TGTGCCTGGAGTGTAGGAGAAGGGTCCTACGAGCAGTACTTC. V and J are TRBV30 and TRBJ2-7; D ambiguous. CDR1 and CDR2 from the germline V gene are GTSNPN and SVGIG (reference sequence). Trimming shortened V by 0 bases and J by 1 base, and 10 bases separated the two germline ends. The CDR3 extends over 14 amino acids. The full variable domain, completed using reference TRBV30 and TRBJ2-7, is SQTIHQWPATLVQPVGSPLSLECTVEGTSNPNLYWYRQAAGRGLQLLFYSVGIGQISSEVPQNLSASRPQDRQFILSSKKLLLSDSGFYLCAWSVGEGSYEQYFGPGTRLTVT.

This clonotype appeared a few times. The gene calls are TRBV10-3 and TRBJ1-1; 10 bases agree with TRBD1. The CDR3 spans 15 residues. After removal of 7 bases from V and 2 bases from J, the junction contained 7 bases not matched to a gene. Germline-derived CDR1 and CDR2 are ENHRY and SYGVKD. CDR3 DNA: TGTGCCATCACCTCAAGACAGGGGGCCAACACTGAAGCTTTCTTT. Protein: CAITSRQGANTEAFF.

This clonotype was picked up many times. The chain uses TRBV6-2 or TRBV6-3 and TRBJ2-2, with 8 bases lining up with TRBD2. The CDR3 loop spans 14 amino acids. J was trimmed by 3 bases and V by 5 bases; bases with no gene match: 2. In germline, CDR1 is MNHEY, CDR2 SVGEGT. CDR3 nucleotides: TGTGCCAGCAGTAGGGGACTAGACACCGGGGAGCTGTTTTTT. Residues: CASSRGLDTGELFF.

This clonotype was detected a few times. The chain recombines TRBV7-2 with TRBJ1-2; a possible D gene is TRBD1 (6 bases). Trimming took off 5 bases at V and 8 bases at J, with 18 bases between the two ends. Germline V lookup: CDR1 SGHTA, CDR2 FQGNSA. The CDR3 covers 14 residues. The CDR3 bases are TGTGCCAGCAGCCTAGACGGGGGCGCTTACGGCTACACCTTC. This gives the protein CASSLDGGAYGYTF. The full variable domain, with the rest looked up from reference TRBV7-2 and TRBJ1-2, is GAGVSQSPSNKVTEKGKDVELRCDPISGHTALYWYRQSLGQGLEFLIYFQGNSAPDKSGLPSDRFSAERTGGSVSTLTIQRTQQEDSAVYLCASSLDGGAYGYTFGSGTRLTVV.

The chain is built from TRBV4-2 and TRBJ1-6, with no clear D. The V end was cut by 0 bases, the J end by 10 bases, with 16 bases between. This CDR3 contains 16 residues. Per germline, CDR1 LGHNA and CDR2 YNFKEQ. CDR3: CASSQDNQNRASPLHF. In DNA form, the CDR3 reads TGTGCCAGCAGCCAAGATAACCAGAATAGAGCGTCACCCCTCCACTTT.

The rearrangement joins TRBV5-6 to TRBJ1-4, with 8 bases lining up with TRBD1. This CDR3 has 15 amino acids. The germline V gene encodes CDR1 SGHDT and CDR2 YYEEEE. V lost 5 bases to trimming and J lost 6 bases; unmatched junction nucleotides: 9. CDR3 DNA sequence: TGTGCCAGCAGTCCCGGACAGGGATGGGATGAAAAACTGTTTTTT. This gives the protein CASSPGQGWDEKLFF.

This chain links TRBV6-1 with TRBJ1-3, with 8 bases that match TRBD1. CDR3 length equals 14 residues. Germline loops: CDR1 MNHNS, CDR2 SASEGT. V lost 6 bases and J lost 9; bases outside the gene matches: 10. CDR3 amino acids: CASRPTGQGPTIYF. DNA of the CDR3: TGTGCCAGCAGACCTACAGGACAGGGACCCACCATATATTTT.

The chain carries TRBV7-2 and TRBJ2-1, with 9 bases identical to TRBD1. There are 12 residues in the CDR3. V shed 3 bases, J shed 14 bases, and the junction held 5 bases outside the gene matches. Germline CDR1 reads SGHTA; CDR2 reads FQGNSA. This CDR3 is CASSFRDREKFF. DNA of the CDR3: TGTGCCAGCAGCTTTAGGGACAGGGAAAAGTTCTTC.

The chain employs TRBV6-5 and TRBJ1-4, with D hard to call. V lost 3 bases to trimming and J lost 6 bases, with 14 bases between them. Per the germline V gene, CDR1 is MNHEY and CDR2 is SVGAGI. The CDR3 consists of 15 residues. CDR3 amino acids: CASSYRWETYEKLFF. The CDR3 DNA follows: TGTGCCAGCAGTTATAGGTGGGAGACTTATGAAAAACTGTTTTTT.

This clonotype was seen a handful of times. V usage is TRBV20-1 and J usage is TRBJ2-2, with 10 bases that match TRBD1. The CDR3 loop spans 13 amino acids. Germline-derived CDR1 and CDR2 are DFQATT and SNEGSKA (reference sequence). Trimming took 3 bases from V and 6 from J; bases not matched to a gene: 1. Here the CDR3 DNA reads TGCAGTGCTAGGACAGGGGGCCCCGGGGAGCTGTTTTTT. Its protein is CSARTGGPGELFF.

Many counts were recorded for this clonotype. The rearrangement links TRBV7-2 to TRBJ2-3; 9 bases are a match to TRBD2. The V gene end was trimmed by 3 bases and the J gene end by 3 bases; junction bases not matched to a gene: 10. The CDR3 has 17 amino acids. Germline V gene sequence: CDR1 SGHTA, CDR2 FQGNSA. Here the CDR3 DNA reads TGTGCCAGCAGCTTTAGCGTTAGCGGGAGTGGGACAGATACGCAGTATTTT. Translating it yields CASSFSVSGSGTDTQYF.

This clonotype was seen many times. The chain links TRBV24-1 to TRBJ2-7; TRBD1 matches 7 bases. Germline lookup yields CDR1 KGHDR and CDR2 SFDVKD. J lost 5 bases, V lost 5 bases, and 8 bases had no gene match. The CDR3 covers 14 residues. The CDR3 DNA follows: TGTGCCACCAGTGGCGTAGGGGGCTACGACGAGCAGTACTTC. This sequence encodes CATSGVGGYDEQYF.

This chain connects TRBV6-1 to TRBJ2-7; the D is unclear. Deletions cut 5 bases from V and 0 bases from J, with 17 bases between. The CDR3 length is 16 residues. Per germline, CDR1 MNHNS and CDR2 SASEGT. CDR3 sequence (DNA): TGTGCCAGCAGTATGACCAGGAGTACCCTCTCCTACGAGCAGTACTTC. Its translation: CASSMTRSTLSYEQYF.